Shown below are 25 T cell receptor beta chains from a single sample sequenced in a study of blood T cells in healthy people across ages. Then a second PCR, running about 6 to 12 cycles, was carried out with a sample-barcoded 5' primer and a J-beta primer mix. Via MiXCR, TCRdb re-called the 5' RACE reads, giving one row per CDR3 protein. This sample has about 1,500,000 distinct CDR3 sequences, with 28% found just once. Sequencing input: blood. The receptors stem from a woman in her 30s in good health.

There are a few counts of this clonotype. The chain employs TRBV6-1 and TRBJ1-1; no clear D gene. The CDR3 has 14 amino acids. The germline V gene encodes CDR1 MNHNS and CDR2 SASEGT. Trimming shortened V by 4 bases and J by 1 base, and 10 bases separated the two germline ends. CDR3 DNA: TGTGCCAGCAGTGTTATTTCAGGGAACACTGAAGCTTTCTTT. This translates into CASSVISGNTEAFF.

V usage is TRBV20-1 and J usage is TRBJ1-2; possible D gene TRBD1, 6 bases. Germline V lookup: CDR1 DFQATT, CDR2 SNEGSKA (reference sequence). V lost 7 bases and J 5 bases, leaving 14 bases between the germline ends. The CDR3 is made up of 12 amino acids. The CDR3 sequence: CSGTATSYGYTF. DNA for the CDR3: TGCAGTGGGACAGCAACAAGTTATGGCTACACCTTC.

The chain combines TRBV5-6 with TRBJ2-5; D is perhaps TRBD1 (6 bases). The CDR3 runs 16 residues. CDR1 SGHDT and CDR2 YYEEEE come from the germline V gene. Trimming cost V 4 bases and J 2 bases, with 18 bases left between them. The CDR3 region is CASSVTETGRQETQYF. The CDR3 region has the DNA TGTGCCAGCAGCGTCACAGAGACAGGCAGGCAAGAGACCCAGTACTTC.

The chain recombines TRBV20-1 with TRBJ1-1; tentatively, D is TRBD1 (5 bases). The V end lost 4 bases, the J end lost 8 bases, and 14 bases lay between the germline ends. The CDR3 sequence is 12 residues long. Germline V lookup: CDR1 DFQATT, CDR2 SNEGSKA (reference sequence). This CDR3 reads CSATPWGLEAFF. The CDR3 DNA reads TGCAGTGCTACCCCCTGGGGGTTGGAAGCTTTCTTT.

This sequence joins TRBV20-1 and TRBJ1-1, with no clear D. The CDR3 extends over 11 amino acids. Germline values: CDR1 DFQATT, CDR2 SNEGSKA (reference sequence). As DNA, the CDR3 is TGCATTGTGTATGGGGACACTGAAGCTTTCTTT. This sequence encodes CIVYGDTEAFF.

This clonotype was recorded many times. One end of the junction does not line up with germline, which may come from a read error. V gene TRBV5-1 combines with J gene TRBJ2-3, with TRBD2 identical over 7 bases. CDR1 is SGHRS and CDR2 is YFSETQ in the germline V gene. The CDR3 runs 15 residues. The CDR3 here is CASSLSSGGTDTQYF. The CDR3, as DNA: TGTGCCAGCAGTTTATCTAGCGGTGGCACAGATACGCAGTATTTT.

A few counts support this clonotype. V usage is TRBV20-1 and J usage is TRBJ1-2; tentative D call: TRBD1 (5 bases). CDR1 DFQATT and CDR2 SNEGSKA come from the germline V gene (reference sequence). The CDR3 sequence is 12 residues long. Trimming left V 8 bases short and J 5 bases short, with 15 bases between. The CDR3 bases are TGCAGTTCTCGGGGACGGGATTATGGCTACACCTTC. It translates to CSSRGRDYGYTF.

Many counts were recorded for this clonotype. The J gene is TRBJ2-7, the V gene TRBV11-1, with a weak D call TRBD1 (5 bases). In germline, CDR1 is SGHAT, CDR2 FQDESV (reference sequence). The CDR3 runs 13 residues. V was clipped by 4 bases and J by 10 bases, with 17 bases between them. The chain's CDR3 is CASSSRPTGEQYF. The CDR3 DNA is TGTGCCAGCAGCTCTCGACCAACAGGTGAACAGTACTTC.

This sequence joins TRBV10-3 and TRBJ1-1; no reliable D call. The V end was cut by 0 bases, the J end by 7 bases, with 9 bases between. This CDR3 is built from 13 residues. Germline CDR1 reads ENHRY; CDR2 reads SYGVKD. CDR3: CAISESSGFEAFF. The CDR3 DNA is TGTGCCATCAGTGAGTCGTCGGGATTTGAAGCTTTCTTT.

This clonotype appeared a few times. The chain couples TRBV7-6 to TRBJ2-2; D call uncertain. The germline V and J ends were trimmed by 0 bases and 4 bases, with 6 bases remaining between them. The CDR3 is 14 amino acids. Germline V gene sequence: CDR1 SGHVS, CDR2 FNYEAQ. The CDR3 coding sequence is TGTGCCAGCAGCTTAGCGAAGAGCACCGGGGAGCTGTTTTTT. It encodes CASSLAKSTGELFF.

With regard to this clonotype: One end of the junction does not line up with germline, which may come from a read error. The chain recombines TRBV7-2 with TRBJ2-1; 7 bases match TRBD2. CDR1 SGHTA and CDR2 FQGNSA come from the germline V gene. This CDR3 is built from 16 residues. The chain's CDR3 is CARSGGGDGLFNEQFF. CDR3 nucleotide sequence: TGTGCCCGCAGCGGTGGGGGGGACGGGTTGTTCAATGAGCAGTTCTTC. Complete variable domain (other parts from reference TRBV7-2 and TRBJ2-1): GAGVSQSPSNKVTEKGKDVELRCDPISGHTALYWYRQSLGQGLEFLIYFQGNSAPDKSGLPSDRFSAERTGGSVSTLTIQRTQQEDSAVYLCARSGGGDGLFNEQFFGPGTRLTVL.

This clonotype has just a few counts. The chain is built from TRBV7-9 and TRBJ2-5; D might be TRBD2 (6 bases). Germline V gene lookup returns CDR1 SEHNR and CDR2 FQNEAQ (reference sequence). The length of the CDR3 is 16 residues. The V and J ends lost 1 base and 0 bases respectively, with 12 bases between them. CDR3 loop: CASSLGDGGHQETQYF. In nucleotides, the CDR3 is TGTGCCAGCAGCTTAGGGGACGGGGGACACCAAGAGACCCAGTACTTC.

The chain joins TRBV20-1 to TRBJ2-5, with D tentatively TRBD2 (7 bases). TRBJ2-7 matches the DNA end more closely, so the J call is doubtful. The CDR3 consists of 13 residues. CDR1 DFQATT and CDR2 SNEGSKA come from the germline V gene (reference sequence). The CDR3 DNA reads TGCAGTGCCGCGGACGGGGGGCGAAACGAGCAGTACTTC. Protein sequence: CSAADGGRNEQYF.

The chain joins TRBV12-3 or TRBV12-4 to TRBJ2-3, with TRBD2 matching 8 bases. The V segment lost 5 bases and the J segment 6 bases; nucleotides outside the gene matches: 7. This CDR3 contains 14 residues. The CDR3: CASSGEAGDDTQYF. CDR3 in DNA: TGTGCCAGCAGTGGGGAAGCGGGAGATGATACGCAGTATTTT.

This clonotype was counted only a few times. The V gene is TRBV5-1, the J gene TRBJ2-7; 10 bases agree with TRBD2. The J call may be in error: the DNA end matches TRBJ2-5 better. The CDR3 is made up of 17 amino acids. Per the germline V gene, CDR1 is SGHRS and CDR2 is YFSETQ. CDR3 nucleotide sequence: TGCGCCAGCAGCTTGGGGTCTAGCGGGAGCGTCAGCGAGACCCAGTACTTC. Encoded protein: CASSLGSSGSVSETQYF.

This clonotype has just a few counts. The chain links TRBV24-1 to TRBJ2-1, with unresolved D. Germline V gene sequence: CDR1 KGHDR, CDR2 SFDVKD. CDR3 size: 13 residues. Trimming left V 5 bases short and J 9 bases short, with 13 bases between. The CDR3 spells CATSGPPFTEQFF. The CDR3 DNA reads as TGTGCCACCAGTGGTCCGCCTTTCACTGAGCAGTTCTTC.

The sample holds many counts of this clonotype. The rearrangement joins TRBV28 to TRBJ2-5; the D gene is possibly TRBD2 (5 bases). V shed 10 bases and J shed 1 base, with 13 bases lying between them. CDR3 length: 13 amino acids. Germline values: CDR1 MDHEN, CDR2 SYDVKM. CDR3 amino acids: CATEGLTQETQYF. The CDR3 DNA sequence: TGTGCCACTGAGGGCCTTACCCAAGAGACCCAGTACTTC.

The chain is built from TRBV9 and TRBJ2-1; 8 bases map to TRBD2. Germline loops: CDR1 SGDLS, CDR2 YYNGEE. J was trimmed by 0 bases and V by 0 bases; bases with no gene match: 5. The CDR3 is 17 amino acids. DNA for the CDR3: TGTGCCAGCAGCGTAGTCGGGGGGGCCAGCTCCTACAATGAGCAGTTCTTC. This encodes CASSVVGGASSYNEQFF. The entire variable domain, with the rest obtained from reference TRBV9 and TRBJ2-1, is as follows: DSGVTQTPKHLITATGQRVTLRCSPRSGDLSVYWYQQSLDQGLQFLIQYYNGEERAKGNILERFSAQQFPDLHSELNLSSLELGDSALYFCASSVVGGASSYNEQFFGPGTRLTVL.

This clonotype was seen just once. The DNA of the CDR3 is TGTGCCAGCAGTCCCCGATCAAGCTCCTACAATGAGCAGTTCTTC. This sequence encodes CASSPRSSSYNEQFF. V gene TRBV27 combines with J gene TRBJ2-1, with D unresolved. Trimming took off 5 bases at V and 0 bases at J, with 11 bases between the two ends. The CDR3 covers 15 residues. Germline V gene lookup returns CDR1 MNHEY and CDR2 SMNVEV (reference sequence).

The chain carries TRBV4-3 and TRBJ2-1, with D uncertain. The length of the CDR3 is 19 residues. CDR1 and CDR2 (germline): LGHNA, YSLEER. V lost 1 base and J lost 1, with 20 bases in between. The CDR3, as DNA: TGCGCCAGCAGCCAAGGTCAATGGGTAGGCGGTTTATCCTACAATGAGCAGTTCTTC. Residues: CASSQGQWVGGLSYNEQFF.

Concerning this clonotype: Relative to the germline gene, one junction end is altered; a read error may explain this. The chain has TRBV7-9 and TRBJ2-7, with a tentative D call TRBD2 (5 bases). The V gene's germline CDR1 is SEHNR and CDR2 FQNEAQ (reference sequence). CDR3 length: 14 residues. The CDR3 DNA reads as TGTGTCAGCAGCTTAGCACGAGGGAGCTACGAGCAGTACTTC. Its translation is CVSSLARGSYEQYF.

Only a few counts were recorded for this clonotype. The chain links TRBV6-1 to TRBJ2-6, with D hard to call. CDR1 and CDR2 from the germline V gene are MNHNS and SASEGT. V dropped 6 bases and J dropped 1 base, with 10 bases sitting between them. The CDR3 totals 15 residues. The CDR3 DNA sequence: TGTGCCAGCAGGACCCGGTTATCTGGGGCCAACGTCCTGACTTTC. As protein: CASRTRLSGANVLTF.

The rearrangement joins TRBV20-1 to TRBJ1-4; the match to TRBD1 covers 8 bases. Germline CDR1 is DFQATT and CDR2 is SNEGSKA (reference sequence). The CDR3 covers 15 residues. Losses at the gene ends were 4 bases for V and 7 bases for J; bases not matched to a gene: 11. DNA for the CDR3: TGCAGTGCTAAAACAAGGCAGGGGGCCTGTGAAAAACTGTTTTTT. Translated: CSAKTRQGACEKLFF.

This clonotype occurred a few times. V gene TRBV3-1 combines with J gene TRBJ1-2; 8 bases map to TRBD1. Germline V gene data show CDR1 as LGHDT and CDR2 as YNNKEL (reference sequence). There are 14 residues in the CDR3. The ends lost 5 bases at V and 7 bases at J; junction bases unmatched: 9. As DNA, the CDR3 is TGTGCCAGCAGCGGTACAGGGGGAGGAGGTGGCTACACCTTC. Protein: CASSGTGGGGGYTF.

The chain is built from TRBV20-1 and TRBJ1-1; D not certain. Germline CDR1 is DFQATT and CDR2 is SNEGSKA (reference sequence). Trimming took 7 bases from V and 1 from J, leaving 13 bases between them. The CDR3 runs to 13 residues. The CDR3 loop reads CSVPRAGNTEAFF. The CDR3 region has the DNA TGCAGTGTCCCTCGGGCCGGGAACACTGAAGCTTTCTTT.